The 31 T cell receptor beta chains listed next were all sequenced from one sample in a study of blood T cell repertoires in COVID-19. Profiled with immunoSEQ multiplex PCR; TCRdb holds only in-frame clones, not every one. The repertoire holds approximately 170,000 clones, with approximately 85% as singletons. Material for sequencing was peripheral blood. These receptors were collected from a man older than 75 with COVID-19, enrolled during active disease.

The V call is TRBV5-6, the J call TRBJ1-1; 7 bases are shared with TRBD1. Germline CDR1 reads SGHDT; CDR2 reads YYEEEE. This CDR3 contains 14 residues. After removal of 2 bases from V and 4 bases from J, the junction contained 5 bases not matched to a gene. The CDR3 reads CASSLLSGGTEAFF. The CDR3 coding sequence is TGTGCCAGCAGCTTACTCTCAGGGGGCACTGAAGCTTTCTTT.

This clone has more than one count but fewer than ten. This rearrangement joins TRBV2 to TRBJ2-1; 11 bases line up with TRBD2. Germline V gene data show CDR1 as SNHLY and CDR2 as FYNNEI. CDR3 length: 16 amino acids. The trim removed 2 bases at V and 7 bases at J, leaving 7 bases unmatched. In nucleotides, the CDR3 is TGTGCCAGCAGTGAAAGGCTAGCGGGGGGACAGAATGAGCAGTTCTTC. Translated: CASSERLAGGQNEQFF.

Concerning this clone itself: The sample holds other DNA sequences that translate to the same CDR3. This sequence joins TRBV7-9 and TRBJ2-7, with TRBD1 matching over 7 bases. This CDR3 has 13 residues. In germline, CDR1 is SEHNR, CDR2 FQNEAQ (reference sequence). The V and J ends lost 1 base and 5 bases, in that order; junction bases with no gene match: 2. The CDR3 DNA reads TGTGCCAGCAGCTTAGGGGGGACAGACGAGCAGTACTTC. This translates into CASSLGGTDEQYF. The variable domain in full, completed from reference TRBV7-9 and TRBJ2-7, reads DTGVSQNPRHKITKRGQNVTFRCDPISEHNRLYWYRQTLGQGPEFLTYFQNEAQLEKSRLLSDRFSAERPKGSFSTLEIQRTEQGDSAMYLCASSLGGTDEQYFGPGTRLTVT.

This chain links TRBV5-1 with TRBJ2-7, with a tentative D call TRBD2 (5 bases). CDR3 length: 13 residues. Germline V gene data show CDR1 as SGHRS and CDR2 as YFSETQ. Trimming took 5 bases from V and 3 from J, leaving 12 bases between them. CDR3 amino acids: CASSDGSDYEQYF. As DNA, the CDR3 is TGCGCCAGCAGTGATGGGAGCGACTACGAGCAGTACTTC. Full variable domain (outside the CDR3, taken from reference TRBV5-1 and TRBJ2-7): KAGVTQTPRYLIKTRGQQVTLSCSPISGHRSVSWYQQTPGQGLQFLFEYFSETQRNKGNFPGRFSGRQFSNSRSEMNVSTLELGDSALYLCASSDGSDYEQYFGPGTRLTVT.

This chain uses TRBV6-2 or TRBV6-3 with TRBJ2-5, with 14 positions matching TRBD2. CDR3 length equals 18 residues. In germline, CDR1 is MNHEY, CDR2 SVGEGT. J lost 3 bases, V lost 7 bases, and 13 bases had no gene match. The CDR3 DNA follows: TGTGCCAGCAACCCAGCCGGACTAGCGGGGGGTTTCAAAGAGACCCAGTACTTC. It translates to CASNPAGLAGGFKETQYF.

J is TRBJ2-7 and V is TRBV11-3; TRBD1 is a possible D gene (6 bases). The germline gives CDR1 SGHNT, CDR2 YENEEA. The CDR3 is made up of 15 amino acids. V was pared by 1 base and J by 3 bases, with 13 bases between. As DNA, the CDR3 is TGTGCCAGCAGCTTAGGAAGTATAGGGGGCTACGAGCAGTACTTC. Its protein is CASSLGSIGGYEQYF. The full variable domain, in which reference TRBV11-3 and TRBJ2-7 provide the parts outside the CDR3, is EAGVVQSPRYKIIEKKQPVAFWCNPISGHNTLYWYLQNLGQGPELLIRYENEEAVDDSQLPKDRFSAERLKGVDSTLKIQPAELGDSAVYLCASSLGSIGGYEQYFGPGTRLTVT.

The table lists this clone with a few counts. This chain links TRBV5-4 with TRBJ1-3, with 8 bases identical to TRBD1. The CDR3 has 15 amino acids. Germline-derived CDR1 and CDR2 are SGHNT and YYREEE (reference sequence). V gave up 4 bases and J gave up 5 bases; unmatched junction bases: 8. In DNA form, the CDR3 reads TGTGCCAGCAGCGCTGGACAGGGACGGAGAAACACCATATATTTT. Translation: CASSAGQGRRNTIYF.

The J gene is TRBJ2-5, the V gene TRBV5-1, with TRBD2 as a possible D gene (6 bases). The CDR3 loop spans 15 amino acids. With 2 bases removed from V and 5 bases from J, the gap between germline ends came to 16 bases. CDR1 is SGHRS and CDR2 is YFSETQ in the germline V gene. CDR3 loop: CASSFGGAPGETQYF. In nucleotides, the CDR3 is TGCGCCAGCAGCTTCGGCGGGGCCCCGGGTGAGACCCAGTACTTC.

The chain uses TRBV2 and TRBJ2-7; 7 bases are shared with TRBD1. The CDR3 totals 13 residues. With V trimmed by 6 bases and J by 7 bases, 9 bases remained unmatched. From germline, CDR1 is SNHLY and CDR2 FYNNEI. This CDR3 reads CASRSTTGIEQYF. The DNA for the CDR3 is TGTGCCAGCAGGTCTACGACAGGGATAGAGCAGTACTTC.

The chain joins TRBV28 to TRBJ1-2, with D maybe TRBD1 (5 bases). This CDR3 is 13 amino acids long. CDR1 and CDR2 from the germline V gene are MDHEN and SYDVKM. The V and J ends lost 6 bases and 7 bases respectively, with 15 bases between them. The CDR3 DNA reads TGTGCCAGCAGGACTTCCGGGACTCGTGGCTACACCTTC. The encoded protein is CASRTSGTRGYTF.

The chain is built from TRBV5-1 and TRBJ2-3; 7 positions match TRBD1. The CDR3 consists of 15 residues. J lost 4 bases, V lost 4 bases, and 9 bases had no gene match. From germline, CDR1 is SGHRS and CDR2 YFSETQ. This chain's CDR3 is CASSVQGNSADTQYF. The CDR3 nucleotides are TGCGCCAGCAGCGTACAGGGGAACTCCGCAGATACGCAGTATTTT.

The chain combines TRBV5-1 with TRBJ1-1; D is unresolved. V dropped 1 base and J dropped 5 bases, with 9 bases sitting between them. The CDR3 is 13 amino acids. Germline V gives CDR1 SGHRS, CDR2 YFSETQ. CDR3 nucleotides: TGCGCCAGCAGCTTGAGTCAGAGGACTGAAGCTTTCTTT. This encodes CASSLSQRTEAFF.

This clone was picked up a small number of times. J is TRBJ1-4 and V is TRBV15; possibly TRBD1 for D (5 bases). Trimming cost V 0 bases and J 6 bases, with 14 bases left between them. The germline CDR1 and CDR2 sequences are LNHNV and YYDKDF (reference sequence). The CDR3 has 16 residues. CDR3: CATSRDGGGAYEKLFF. The CDR3 bases are TGTGCCACCAGCAGAGATGGGGGGGGAGCGTATGAAAAACTGTTTTTT.

The rearrangement joins TRBV6-6 to TRBJ1-2; 12 bases are a match to TRBD1. V shed 5 bases and J 4 bases; nucleotides not matched to a gene: 8. CDR3 length equals 16 residues. The germline gives CDR1 MNHNY, CDR2 SVGAGI (reference sequence). DNA of the CDR3: TGTGCCAGCAGTAAACGGGACAGGGGGCCCGGCTATGGCTACACCTTC. As protein: CASSKRDRGPGYGYTF.

The rearrangement links TRBV20-1 to TRBJ1-2; TRBD1 aligns across 7 bases. Per the germline V gene, CDR1 is DFQATT and CDR2 is SNEGSKA (reference sequence). The CDR3 has 11 residues. V gave up 6 bases and J gave up 7 bases; unmatched junction bases: 5. The CDR3 DNA sequence: TGCAGTGCCCTGGGGACAGCTGGCTACACCTTC. Amino acids: CSALGTAGYTF.

The chain uses TRBV18 and TRBJ2-3, with D tentatively TRBD2 (5 bases). V dropped 2 bases and J dropped 1 base, with 7 bases sitting between them. The CDR3 totals 14 residues. The germline CDR1 and CDR2 sequences are KGHSH and LQKENI. In DNA form, the CDR3 reads TGTGCCAGCTCACCAAGGCGGGGCACAGATACGCAGTATTTT. It codes for CASSPRRGTDTQYF.

The J gene is TRBJ2-1, the V gene TRBV9; 9 bases agree with TRBD1. V was pared by 3 bases and J by 4 bases, with 8 bases of the junction left unmatched. The CDR3 covers 16 residues. Germline V gene data show CDR1 as SGDLS and CDR2 as YYNGEE. DNA of the CDR3: TGTGCCAGCAGCGCGTCCGGGACAGGGATTTACAATGAGCAGTTCTTC. Translated, it gives CASSASGTGIYNEQFF.

This sequence joins TRBV7-9 and TRBJ2-2, with unresolved D. The CDR3 is 17 residues long. With 5 bases removed from V and 5 bases from J, the gap between germline ends came to 21 bases. Germline CDR1 is SEHNR and CDR2 is FQNEAQ (reference sequence). CDR3 residues: CASSPPSLGAGTGELFF. The CDR3 DNA reads as TGTGCCAGCAGCCCACCCTCCCTGGGCGCTGGGACCGGGGAGCTGTTTTTT. Filled out from reference TRBV7-9 and TRBJ2-2, the complete variable domain reads DTGVSQNPRHKITKRGQNVTFRCDPISEHNRLYWYRQTLGQGPEFLTYFQNEAQLEKSRLLSDRFSAERPKGSFSTLEIQRTEQGDSAMYLCASSPPSLGAGTGELFFGEGSRLTVL.

The CDR3 sequence: CASSLNPSGAPNTGELFF. The CDR3 bases are TGTGCCAGCAGCTTAAACCCTAGCGGGGCCCCGAACACCGGGGAGCTGTTTTTT. The chain couples TRBV7-3 to TRBJ2-2; 9 bases match TRBD2. Per germline, CDR1 SGHTA and CDR2 FQGTGA. The CDR3 contains 18 residues. Trimming cost V 1 base and J 0 bases; bases outside gene matches: 6.

This clone was detected once. The V call is TRBV5-1, the J call TRBJ2-3; TRBD1 matches at 8 bases. J lost 5 bases, V lost 5 bases, and 7 bases had no gene match. Germline V lookup: CDR1 SGHRS, CDR2 YFSETQ. The CDR3 has 14 amino acids. This CDR3 is CASRRTGREDTQYF. CDR3 nucleotides: TGCGCCAGCAGAAGGACAGGGAGAGAAGATACGCAGTATTTT.

This chain uses TRBV7-2 with TRBJ1-6; 11 nucleotides align to TRBD1. V was pared by 4 bases and J by 7 bases, with 6 bases of the junction left unmatched. The germline V gene encodes CDR1 SGHTA and CDR2 FQGNSA. The CDR3 covers 16 residues. The CDR3 DNA is TGTGCCAGCAGCTCCTATGGGACAGGGGGAAATTCACCCCTCCACTTT. This encodes CASSSYGTGGNSPLHF.

The V gene is TRBV19, the J gene TRBJ1-2, with D unresolved. Looked up from germline, CDR1 is LNHDA and CDR2 is SQIVND (reference sequence). Trimming shortened V by 3 bases and J by 5 bases, and 7 bases separated the two germline ends. CDR3 length: 12 amino acids. The chain's CDR3 is CASSIPRYGYTF. CDR3 DNA sequence: TGTGCCAGTAGTATCCCCAGATATGGCTACACCTTC.

This chain links TRBV5-5 with TRBJ2-1; TRBD1 matches at 7 bases. The germline gives CDR1 SGHKS, CDR2 YYEKEE (reference sequence). The CDR3 runs to 20 residues. The trim removed 2 bases at V and 1 base at J, leaving 18 bases unmatched. This CDR3 is CASSFSPPSHRGDSYNEQFF. CDR3 in DNA: TGTGCCAGCAGCTTTTCTCCGCCAAGCCACAGGGGAGATTCCTACAATGAGCAGTTCTTC.

There are a few counts of this clone. This rearrangement joins TRBV5-5 to TRBJ2-5; 7 bases are shared with TRBD1. The J segment lost 4 bases and the V segment lost 0 bases, leaving 9 bases of the junction unmatched. Germline CDR1 reads SGHKS; CDR2 reads YYEKEE (reference sequence). This CDR3 spans 16 amino acids. The CDR3 sequence is CASSLEQGNPAETQYF. The CDR3 region has the DNA TGTGCCAGCAGCTTGGAACAGGGGAACCCCGCAGAGACCCAGTACTTC.

The chain is built from TRBV28 and TRBJ1-2, with D unclear. The V gene lost 7 bases and the J gene lost 3 bases, with 21 bases spanning the gap. CDR1 is MDHEN and CDR2 is SYDVKM in the germline V gene. This CDR3 is built from 16 residues. DNA of the CDR3: TGTGCCAGCACCCCTGTGGGAGGTCCCCGCTACTATGGCTACACCTTC. Translated, it gives CASTPVGGPRYYGYTF.

The chain has TRBV10-3 and TRBJ2-7; 8 bases agree with TRBD1. This CDR3 comprises 14 residues. Germline CDR1 ENHRY, CDR2 SYGVKD. Trimming took 6 bases from V and 0 from J; bases not matched to a gene: 4. The DNA of the CDR3 is TGTGCCATCAGAGGGGGGACAGGCTCCTACGAGCAGTACTTC. It translates to CAIRGGTGSYEQYF.

The chain links TRBV24-1 to TRBJ2-5, with D possibly matching TRBD1 (7 bases). CDR1 KGHDR and CDR2 SFDVKD come from the germline V gene. Trimming took 0 bases from V and 4 from J, leaving 14 bases between them. The CDR3 loop spans 16 amino acids. CDR3 nucleotides: TGTGCCACCAGTGATTTGCGGCCGGAGGGGGCAGAGACCCAGTACTTC. Amino acids: CATSDLRPEGAETQYF.

CDR3 protein: CASSTTPNRDEKLFF. CDR3 DNA: TGTGCCAGCAGTACTACGCCGAACAGGGATGAAAAACTGTTTTTT. The chain joins TRBV27 to TRBJ1-4, with D perhaps matching TRBD1 (6 bases). With 5 bases removed from V and 6 bases from J, the gap between germline ends came to 16 bases. Germline V gives CDR1 MNHEY, CDR2 SMNVEV (reference sequence). The CDR3 extends over 15 amino acids.

The rearrangement uses TRBV4-2 and TRBJ2-3; 12 bases match TRBD2. From germline, CDR1 is LGHNA and CDR2 YNFKEQ. The trim removed 4 bases at V and 0 bases at J, leaving 8 bases unmatched. This CDR3 is 18 amino acids long. Here the CDR3 DNA reads TGTGCCAGCAGCCTACTCATGACTAGCGGGGGAAGCACAGATACGCAGTATTTT. This codes for CASSLLMTSGGSTDTQYF.

V usage is TRBV5-1 and J usage is TRBJ2-3; 7 bases align to TRBD2. Trimming cost V 6 bases and J 0 bases; bases outside gene matches: 7. This CDR3 has 15 amino acids. The germline V gene has CDR1 SGHRS and CDR2 YFSETQ. CDR3 nucleotides: TGCGCCAGCACCAAAAGCGGGGAAAGCACAGATACGCAGTATTTT. Protein sequence: CASTKSGESTDTQYF. Using reference TRBV5-1 and TRBJ2-3 for the parts outside the CDR3, the full variable domain is KAGVTQTPRYLIKTRGQQVTLSCSPISGHRSVSWYQQTPGQGLQFLFEYFSETQRNKGNFPGRFSGRQFSNSRSEMNVSTLELGDSALYLCASTKSGESTDTQYFGPGTRLTVL.

This chain joins TRBV6-2 or TRBV6-3 and TRBJ1-5; 7 positions match TRBD1. Germline V CDR1 and CDR2: MNHEY, SVGEGT. The CDR3 has 16 residues. V lost 2 bases to trimming and J lost 3 bases; unmatched junction nucleotides: 7. CDR3 DNA sequence: TGTGCCAGCAGTTACCGCGGACAGGACCACAATCAGCCCCAGCATTTT. Its translation: CASSYRGQDHNQPQHF.